The 5 T cell receptor beta chains below all came from one sample that was sequenced in a study of blood T cell repertoires in COVID-19. The protocol was immunoSEQ multiplex PCR, while the TCRdb copy is restricted to in-frame clones and leaves out a portion. The sample holds some 90,000 clones, around nine tenths seen once. The sequenced sample was peripheral blood. These receptors all stem from a man in his fifties with acute or convalescent COVID-19.

The rearrangement uses TRBV5-6 and TRBJ2-2, with TRBD1 matching over 8 bases. Losses at the gene ends were 3 bases for V and 4 bases for J; bases not matched to a gene: 5. CDR1 and CDR2 (germline): SGHDT, YYEEEE. The CDR3 runs to 15 residues. The CDR3 DNA is TGTGCCAGCAGCTCCGGGACAGGTTCCACCGGGGAGCTGTTTTTT. Protein: CASSSGTGSTGELFF.

The chain carries TRBV2 and TRBJ2-7; no firm D call. Germline CDR1 and CDR2: SNHLY and FYNNEI. The CDR3 is made up of 14 amino acids. Trimming shortened V by 4 bases and J by 2 bases, and 12 bases separated the two germline ends. CDR3 bases: TGTGCCAGCAGTGGACTTGGCACAACCTACGAGCAGTACTTC. It encodes CASSGLGTTYEQYF.

This sequence joins TRBV5-6 and TRBJ2-7; TRBD2 agrees at 11 bases. The V gene's germline CDR1 is SGHDT and CDR2 YYEEEE. Trimming removed 5 bases from V and 4 bases from J; junction bases left unmatched: 2. The CDR3 covers 13 residues. The CDR3 nucleotides read TGTGCCAGCAGGGCTAGCGGGGGGTACGAGCAGTACGTC. Protein: CASRASGGYEQYV.

J is TRBJ2-3 and V is TRBV18; TRBD2 agrees at 14 bases. From germline, CDR1 is KGHSH and CDR2 LQKENI. The CDR3 runs 15 residues. V dropped 3 bases and J dropped 11; count of bases not matched to a gene: 7. The DNA of the CDR3 is TGTGCCAGCTCACCCCTTGGACTAGCGGGAGGTGAGCAGTATTTT. Its translation: CASSPLGLAGGEQYF.

The chain carries TRBV6-1 and TRBJ2-4, with 8 positions matching TRBD1. CDR1 and CDR2 (germline): MNHNS, SASEGT. The V segment lost 3 bases and the J segment 1 base; nucleotides outside the gene matches: 17. The CDR3 runs 20 residues. CDR3 bases: TGTGCCAGCAGTGACCCCGGACAGGGTCAGAACAGTCGGGCCAAAAACATTCAGTACTTC. Its translation is CASSDPGQGQNSRAKNIQYF.